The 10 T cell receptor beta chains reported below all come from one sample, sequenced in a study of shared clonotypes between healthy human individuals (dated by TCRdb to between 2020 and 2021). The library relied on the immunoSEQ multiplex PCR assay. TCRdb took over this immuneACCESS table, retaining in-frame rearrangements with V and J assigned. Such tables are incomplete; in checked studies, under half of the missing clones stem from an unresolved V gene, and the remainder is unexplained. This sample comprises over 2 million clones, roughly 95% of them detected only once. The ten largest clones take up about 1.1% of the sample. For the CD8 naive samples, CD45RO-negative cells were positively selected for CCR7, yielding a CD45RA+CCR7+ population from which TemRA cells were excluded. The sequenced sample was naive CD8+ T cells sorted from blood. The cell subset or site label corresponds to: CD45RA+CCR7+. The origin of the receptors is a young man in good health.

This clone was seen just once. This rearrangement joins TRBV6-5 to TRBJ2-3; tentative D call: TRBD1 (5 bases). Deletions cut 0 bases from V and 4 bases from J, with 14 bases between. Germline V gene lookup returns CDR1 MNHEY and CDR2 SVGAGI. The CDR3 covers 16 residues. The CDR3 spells CASSYSAGRTSDTQYF. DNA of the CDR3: TGTGCCAGCAGTTACTCGGCAGGGCGAACGTCAGATACGCAGTATTTT.

As DNA, the CDR3 is TGCGCCAGCAGCCAAAGGGGAGGGGGAACGCAGTATTTT. It yields the protein CASSQRGGGTQYF. This chain connects TRBV4-1 to TRBJ2-3; D might be TRBD2 (7 bases). The CDR3 totals 13 residues. The V gene's germline CDR1 is MGHRA and CDR2 YSYEKL. V dropped 2 bases and J dropped 9 bases, with 12 bases sitting between them.

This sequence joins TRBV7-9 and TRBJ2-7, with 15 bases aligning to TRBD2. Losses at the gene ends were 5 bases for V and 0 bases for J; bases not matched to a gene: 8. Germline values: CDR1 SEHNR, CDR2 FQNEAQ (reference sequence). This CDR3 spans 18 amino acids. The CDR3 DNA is TGTGCCAGCAGCACGGGGACTAGCGGGGGGAAAAGCTCCTACGAGCAGTACTTC. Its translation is CASSTGTSGGKSSYEQYF. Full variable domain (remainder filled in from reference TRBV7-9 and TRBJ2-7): DTGVSQNPRHKITKRGQNVTFRCDPISEHNRLYWYRQTLGQGPEFLTYFQNEAQLEKSRLLSDRFSAERPKGSFSTLEIQRTEQGDSAMYLCASSTGTSGGKSSYEQYFGPGTRLTVT.

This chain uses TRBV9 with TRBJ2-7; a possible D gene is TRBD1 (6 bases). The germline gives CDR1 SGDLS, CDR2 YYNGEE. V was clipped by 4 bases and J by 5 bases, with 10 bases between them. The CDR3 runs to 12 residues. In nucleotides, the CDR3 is TGTGCCAGCAGCACCACAGGGAACGAGCAGTACTTC. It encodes CASSTTGNEQYF.

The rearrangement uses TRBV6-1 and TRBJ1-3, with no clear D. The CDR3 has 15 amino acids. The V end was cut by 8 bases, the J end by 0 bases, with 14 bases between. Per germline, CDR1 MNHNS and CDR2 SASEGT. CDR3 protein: CASLRDTDSGNTIYF. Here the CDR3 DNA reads TGTGCCAGCCTGAGGGATACAGACTCTGGAAACACCATATATTTT.

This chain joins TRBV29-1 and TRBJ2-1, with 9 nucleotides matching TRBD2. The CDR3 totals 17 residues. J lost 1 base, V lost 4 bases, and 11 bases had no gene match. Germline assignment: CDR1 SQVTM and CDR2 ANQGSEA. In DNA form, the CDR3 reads TGCAGCGTTGTGGGAATTCTAGCGGGATCTTCCTACAATGAGCAGTTCTTC. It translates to CSVVGILAGSSYNEQFF.

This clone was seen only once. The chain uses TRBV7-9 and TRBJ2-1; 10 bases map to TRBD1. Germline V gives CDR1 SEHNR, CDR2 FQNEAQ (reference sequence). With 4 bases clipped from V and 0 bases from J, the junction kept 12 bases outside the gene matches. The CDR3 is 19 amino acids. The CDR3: CASSSPGTGVLGSYNEQFF. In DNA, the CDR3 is TGTGCCAGCAGCTCCCCCGGGACAGGGGTCCTGGGCTCCTACAATGAGCAGTTCTTC.

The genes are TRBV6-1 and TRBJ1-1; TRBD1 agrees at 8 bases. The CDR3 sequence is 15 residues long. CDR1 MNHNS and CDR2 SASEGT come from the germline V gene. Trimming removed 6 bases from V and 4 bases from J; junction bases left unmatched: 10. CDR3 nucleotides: TGTGCCAGCAGGGTCGACAGGGGTTTCGGCACTGAAGCTTTCTTT. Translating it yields CASRVDRGFGTEAFF.

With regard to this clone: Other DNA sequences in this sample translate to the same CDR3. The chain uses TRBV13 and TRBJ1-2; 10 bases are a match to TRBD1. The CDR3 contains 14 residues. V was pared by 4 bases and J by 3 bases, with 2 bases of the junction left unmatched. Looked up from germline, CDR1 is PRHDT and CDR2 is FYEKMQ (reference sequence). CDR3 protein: CASSSGQGDYGYTF. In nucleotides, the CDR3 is TGTGCCAGCAGCTCCGGACAGGGGGACTATGGCTACACCTTC.

The DNA for the CDR3 is TGCGCCAGCAGGTATCCCGGGACAGGGGGAGAAAAACTGTTTTTT. Its protein product is CASRYPGTGGEKLFF. The rearrangement uses TRBV4-1 and TRBJ1-4; TRBD1 aligns across 11 bases. This CDR3 is built from 15 residues. The trim removed 6 bases at V and 8 bases at J, leaving 8 bases unmatched. CDR1 is MGHRA and CDR2 is YSYEKL in the germline V gene.